Shown below are 10 T cell receptor beta chains from a single sample sequenced in a study of long-term antiretroviral therapy in people with HIV. Samples were assayed with immunoSEQ v3.0 at survey level. Some clones are missing from TCRdb's copy, which holds only in-frame ones; the method was immunoSEQ multiplex PCR. Of around 35,000 clones listed, approximately 96% are singletons. The source was unsorted PBMCs, collected 6.5 to 6.9 years after starting antiretroviral therapy. The receptors come from a man aged 30 to 39 with HIV.

This clone was seen a few times. V gene TRBV4-2 combines with J gene TRBJ1-1, with TRBD1 as a possible D gene (6 bases). The germline V gene has CDR1 LGHNA and CDR2 YNFKEQ. This CDR3 comprises 14 residues. Trimming cost V 4 bases and J 4 bases, with 13 bases left between them. The CDR3 bases are TGTGCCAGCAGCCCCCTTCAGGGGAGCACTGAAGCTTTCTTT. This codes for CASSPLQGSTEAFF.

The chain recombines TRBV9 with TRBJ2-2; 9 positions match TRBD1. The CDR3 is 15 amino acids. The J segment lost 4 bases and the V segment lost 4 bases, leaving 5 bases of the junction unmatched. The germline V gene encodes CDR1 SGDLS and CDR2 YYNGEE. CDR3 sequence reads: CASSWETGGTGELFF. The CDR3 DNA reads as TGTGCCAGCAGCTGGGAGACAGGGGGCACCGGGGAGCTGTTTTTT. Variable domain in full (rest from reference TRBV9 and TRBJ2-2): DSGVTQTPKHLITATGQRVTLRCSPRSGDLSVYWYQQSLDQGLQFLIQYYNGEERAKGNILERFSAQQFPDLHSELNLSSLELGDSALYFCASSWETGGTGELFFGEGSRLTVL.

The chain carries TRBV20-1 and TRBJ2-1; D uncertain. Trimming removed 3 bases from V and 10 bases from J, with 10 bases in between. This CDR3 region has 11 residues. Looked up from germline, CDR1 is DFQATT and CDR2 is SNEGSKA (reference sequence). The CDR3 is CSARLFGEQFF. The CDR3 nucleotides are TGCAGTGCTAGGCTTTTCGGCGAGCAGTTCTTC.

The V gene is TRBV29-1, the J gene TRBJ1-1; D call uncertain. The CDR3 is made up of 12 amino acids. The germline V and J ends were trimmed by 5 bases and 4 bases, with 11 bases remaining between them. Germline V gene lookup returns CDR1 SQVTM and CDR2 ANQGSEA. CDR3 coding DNA: TGCAGCGTTTATAGGACGGGCACTGAAGCTTTCTTT. Protein sequence: CSVYRTGTEAFF.

J is TRBJ1-5 and V is TRBV19, with D possibly TRBD1 on 6 matching bases. Looked up from germline, CDR1 is LNHDA and CDR2 is SQIVND (reference sequence). The CDR3 contains 15 residues. The V gene lost 7 bases and the J gene lost 1 base, with 14 bases spanning the gap. The CDR3 here is CASKRGRGSNQPQHF. Here the CDR3 DNA reads TGTGCCAGTAAACGGGGCAGGGGAAGCAATCAGCCCCAGCATTTT.

CDR3 sequence (DNA): TGTGCCAGCAGAACCTTTGGGGGGGGGCAAGAAGAGACCCAGTACTTC. It codes for CASRTFGGGQEETQYF. This chain links TRBV13 with TRBJ2-5, with D perhaps TRBD2 (7 bases). Germline values: CDR1 PRHDT, CDR2 FYEKMQ (reference sequence). The CDR3 is made up of 16 amino acids. Trimming took 6 bases from V and 3 from J, leaving 20 bases between them.

The chain has TRBV21-1 and TRBJ2-3; the table calls TRBD2, which could not be checked here. TRBV21-1 is a documented pseudogene. The CDR3 is made up of 20 amino acids. DNA of the CDR3: TGTGCCAGCAGCAAAGCGACTAGCCCGCATTCGACTGTGCGGACAGATACGCAGTATTTT. Translating it yields CASSKATSPHSTVRTDTQYF.

This clone appeared once. The rearrangement joins TRBV5-1 to TRBJ1-1, with 10 bases fitting TRBD1. This CDR3 contains 15 residues. Germline CDR1 is SGHRS and CDR2 is YFSETQ. Trimming took 4 bases from V and 11 from J; bases not matched to a gene: 14. CDR3 sequence (DNA): TGCGCCAGCAGCCAACAGACAGGGGGCTCTAAGGTGGCTTTCTTT. Encoded protein: CASSQQTGGSKVAFF.

This clone is a singleton in its sample. V is TRBV5-4 and J is TRBJ2-5; 8 positions match TRBD1. The CDR3 loop spans 14 amino acids. The J segment lost 4 bases and the V segment lost 2 bases, leaving 4 bases of the junction unmatched. Germline CDR1 and CDR2: SGHNT and YYREEE (reference sequence). This CDR3 reads CASSFSDRAETQYF. CDR3 nucleotide sequence: TGTGCCAGCAGCTTTTCGGACAGGGCAGAGACCCAGTACTTC.

This chain links TRBV10-3 with TRBJ2-3; 13 bases are a match to TRBD2. Per the germline V gene, CDR1 is ENHRY and CDR2 is SYGVKD. This CDR3 has 16 amino acids. Trimming cost V 4 bases and J 7 bases; bases outside gene matches: 8. The CDR3 DNA reads TGTGCCATCAGTGGTGGGACTAGCGGGGCGGAGTATACGCAGTATTTT. As protein: CAISGGTSGAEYTQYF.